This TCR beta chain was sequenced in a study of T-cell reconstitution after alpha-beta-depleted transplantation in children. TCRbeta library preparation incorporated unique molecular identifiers. TCRdb re-derived calls from the PCR reads in MiXCR, one entry per CDR3 protein. The sample has 540,000 or so distinct CDR3 sequences, 23% seen once; the top ten hold about 14%. The germline V gene has CDR1 DFQATT and CDR2 SNEGSKA (reference sequence). The CDR3 runs 15 residues. Trimming cost V 0 bases and J 0 bases, with 10 bases left between them. Turning to this clonotype: Antigen unknown.

Study findings and constraints: It was surviving recipient T cells and thymic progenitors that gave some patients high TCRbeta diversity at day 60. Reports say that about two months after transplant, the alpha-beta T cells came out of several hundred graft clones that had expanded. T-cell counts and diversity were attributed mostly to newly produced T cells one year after transplant.

The receptor was derived from a boy under two years old who had a stem cell transplant for acute myeloid leukemia, so the T cells may come from the graft donor. V gene TRBV20-1 combines with J gene TRBJ2-3; D unresolved. Sequences were derived from PBMCs, mostly from graft donor cells, sampled 360 days after TCRalphabeta/CD19-depleted stem cell transplant. CDR3 DNA: TGCAGTGCTAGAGAATACCTGGGTAGCACAGATACGCAGTATTTT. Encoded protein: CSAREYLGSTDTQYF.